This T cell receptor (beta chain) comes out of a study of T cells in Graves' hyperthyroidism and ophthalmopathy. Uncontrolled infection, other autoimmune disease, pregnancy or lactation led to exclusion. Amplified regions were TCR beta CDR3 sequences from RNA transcripts. First-round RT-PCR of the TCR CDR3 relied on the HTBI primer set. TCRdb re-derived calls from the multiplex PCR reads in MiXCR, one entry per CDR3 protein. Among hundreds of thousands of distinct CDR3 sequences listed, roughly 46% were seen once. From germline, CDR1 is SEHNR and CDR2 FQNEAQ (reference sequence). The junction had 13 bases not matched to a gene; V was cut back by 3 bases and J by 6 bases. The CDR3 loop spans 16 amino acids.

Sequencing used peripheral blood or thyroid tissue (not recorded which). The source is a woman aged 18-29 years with Graves' hyperthyroidism. The V and J genes are TRBV7-9 and TRBJ2-5; 7 nucleotides align to TRBD2. This chain's CDR3 is CASSFTTSKVSKTQYF. The CDR3 DNA reads TGTGCCAGCAGCTTCACGACTAGCAAAGTTTCCAAGACCCAGTACTTC.